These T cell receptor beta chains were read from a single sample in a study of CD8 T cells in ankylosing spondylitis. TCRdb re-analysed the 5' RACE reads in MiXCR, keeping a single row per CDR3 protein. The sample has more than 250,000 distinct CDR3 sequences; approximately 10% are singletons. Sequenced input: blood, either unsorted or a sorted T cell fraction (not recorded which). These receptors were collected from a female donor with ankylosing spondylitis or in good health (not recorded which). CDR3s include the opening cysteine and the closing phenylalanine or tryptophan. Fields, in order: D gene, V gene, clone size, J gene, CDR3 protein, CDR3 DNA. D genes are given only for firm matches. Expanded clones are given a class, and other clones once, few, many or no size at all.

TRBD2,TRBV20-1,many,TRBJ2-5,CSASRSAGEWETQYF,TGCAGTGCTAGTCGATCAGCGGGAGAGTGGGAGACCCAGTACTTC
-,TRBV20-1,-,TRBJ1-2,CCALKGHPKIYGYTF,TGCTGTGCCTTAAAGGGGCACCCGAAAATCTATGGCTACACCTTC
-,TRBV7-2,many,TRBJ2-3,CASSRPGADTQYF,TGTGCCAGCAGCCGCCCCGGGGCGGATACGCAGTATTTT
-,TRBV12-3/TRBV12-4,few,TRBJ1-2,CASSLPDPPGYTF,TGTGCCAGCAGTTTACCGGACCCCCCCGGCTACACCTTC
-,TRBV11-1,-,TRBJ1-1,CASSLDRLQQAFF,TGTGCCAGCAGCTTAGACCGCCTCCAGCAAGCTTTCTTT
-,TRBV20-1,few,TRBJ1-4,CGSRQVATNEKLFF,TGCGGGTCAAGACAGGTGGCAACTAATGAAAAACTGTTTTTT
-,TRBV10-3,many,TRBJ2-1,CAISASQGEKYNEQFF,TGTGCCATCAGTGCCTCCCAGGGTGAAAAATACAATGAGCAGTTCTTC
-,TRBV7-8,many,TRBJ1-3,CASSLALGQWASGNTIYF,TGTGCCAGCAGCTTAGCCCTCGGACAGTGGGCCTCTGGAAACACCATATATTTT
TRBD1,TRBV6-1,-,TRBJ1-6,CASSRTGGWNSPLHF,TGTGCCAGCAGCAGGACAGGGGGTTGGAATTCACCCCTCCACTTT
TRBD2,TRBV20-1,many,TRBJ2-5,CSANLLAGGFQETQYF,TGCAGTGCTAATTTATTAGCGGGGGGTTTTCAAGAGACCCAGTACTTC
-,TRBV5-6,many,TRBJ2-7,CASTPREGDYEQYF,TGTGCCAGCACCCCTCGCGAGGGGGACTACGAGCAGTACTTC
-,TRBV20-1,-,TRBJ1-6,CSARGDGSSYNSPLHF,TGCAGTGCTAGAGGCGACGGGAGCTCCTATAATTCACCCCTCCACTTT
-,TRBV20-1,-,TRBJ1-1,CSAREGKTEAFF,TGCAGTGCTAGAGAGGGGAAAACGGAAGCTTTCTTT
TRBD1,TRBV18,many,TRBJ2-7,CASSQTQGAPYEQYF,TGTGCCAGCTCCCAAACACAGGGGGCCCCCTACGAGCAGTACTTC
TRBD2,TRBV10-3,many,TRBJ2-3,CAISALLAGGTDTQYF,TGTGCCATCAGCGCCCTACTAGCGGGGGGCACAGATACGCAGTATTTT
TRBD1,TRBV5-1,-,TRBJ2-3,CASSLELGQGTDTQYF,TGCGCCAGCAGCTTGGAACTAGGACAGGGCACAGATACGCAGTATTTT
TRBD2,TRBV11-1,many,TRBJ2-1,CASSPRRAGATRAYNEQFF,TGTGCCAGCAGCCCGAGGAGAGCGGGAGCGACAAGAGCCTACAATGAGCAGTTCTTC
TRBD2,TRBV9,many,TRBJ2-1,CASSVAGGPQNEQFF,TGTGCCAGCAGCGTAGCGGGGGGGCCTCAGAATGAGCAGTTCTTC
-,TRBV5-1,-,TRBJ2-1,CASSDSGSSYNEQFF,TGCGCCAGCAGCGATAGCGGAAGCTCCTACAATGAGCAGTTCTTC
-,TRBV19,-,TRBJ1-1,CASSIDRVGTEAFF,TGTGCCAGTAGTATAGACAGGGTTGGCACTGAAGCTTTCTTT
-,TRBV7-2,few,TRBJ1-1,CASSLGSGGGVTEAFF,TGTGCCAGCAGCTTAGGGTCCGGCGGAGGCGTCACTGAAGCTTTCTTT
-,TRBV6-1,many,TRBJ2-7,CASNFLLTADYEQYF,TGTGCCAGCAACTTTCTCCTGACAGCGGACTACGAGCAGTACTTC
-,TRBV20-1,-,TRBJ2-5,CSANPGGLETQYF,TGCAGTGCTAACCCCGGTGGATTAGAGACCCAGTACTTC
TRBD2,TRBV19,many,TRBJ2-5,CASSGLAGAETQYF,TGTGCCAGTAGTGGCCTAGCGGGAGCAGAGACCCAGTACTTC
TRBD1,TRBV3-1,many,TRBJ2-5,CASSQDHRGWETQYF,TGTGCCAGCAGCCAAGATCACAGGGGTTGGGAGACCCAGTACTTC
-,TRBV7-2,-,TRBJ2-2,CASSPHGGELFF,TGTGCCAGCAGTCCGCACGGCGGGGAGCTGTTTTTT
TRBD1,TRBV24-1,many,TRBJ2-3,CATSDFPLRTGCTDTQYF,TGTGCCACCAGTGATTTCCCTCTCCGGACAGGGTGCACAGATACGCAGTATTTT
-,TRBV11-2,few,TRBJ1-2,CASSFHRGDGYTF,TGTGCCAGCAGCTTTCATAGGGGGGATGGCTACACCTTC
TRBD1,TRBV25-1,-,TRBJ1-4,CASSATGILFF,TGTGCCAGCAGCGCGACAGGGATACTGTTTTTT
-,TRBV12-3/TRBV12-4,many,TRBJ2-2,CASSVMAGQNTGELFF,TGTGCCAGCAGTGTGATGGCCGGCCAAAACACCGGGGAGCTGTTTTTT